One sample yielded the 8 T cell receptor beta chains listed below, sequenced in a study of CD8 T cells in Susac syndrome. A quantity of 0.5 to 1 ug RNA underwent reverse transcription using random hexamers. TCRdb reprocessed the immunoSEQ multiplex PCR reads via MiXCR and lists one record per CDR3 protein. This sample has 100,000 to 150,000 distinct CDR3 sequences, with just under 95% found just once. Sequenced sample: CD8+ T cells from PBMCs. These receptors were obtained from a human donor with Susac syndrome.

This chain connects TRBV11-1 to TRBJ2-1; TRBD2 agrees at 12 bases. Trimming cost V 5 bases and J 0 bases; bases outside gene matches: 5. The CDR3 spans 17 residues. The germline CDR1 and CDR2 sequences are SGHAT and FQDESV (reference sequence). The CDR3 sequence is CASSPGTSGRSYNEQFF. The CDR3 DNA is TGTGCCAGCAGCCCCGGGACTAGCGGGCGCTCCTACAATGAGCAGTTCTTC.

The chain couples TRBV27 to TRBJ1-1, with 7 bases identical to TRBD1. Germline CDR1 and CDR2: MNHEY and SMNVEV (reference sequence). The CDR3 is 14 amino acids. V was pared by 4 bases and J by 4 bases, with 6 bases of the junction left unmatched. This CDR3 reads CASSYGTEFTEAFF. In DNA, the CDR3 is TGTGCCAGCAGTTACGGGACAGAGTTCACTGAAGCTTTCTTT.

This clonotype was seen only once. The chain is built from TRBV4-3 and TRBJ1-5, with D possibly matching TRBD1 (6 bases). The germline V and J ends were trimmed by 1 base and 7 bases, with 11 bases remaining between them. The germline V gene encodes CDR1 LGHNA and CDR2 YSLEER. This CDR3 has 14 amino acids. The CDR3 nucleotides read TGCGCCAGCAGCCAAGGCGCGGGGGGCCAGCCCCAGCATTTT. This encodes CASSQGAGGQPQHF.

The genes are TRBV15 and TRBJ2-1; D unclear. V was cut by 1 base and J by 7 bases, with 5 bases left in between. The CDR3 loop spans 12 amino acids. The germline CDR1 and CDR2 sequences are LNHNV and YYDKDF (reference sequence). The CDR3 here is CATSRVRNEQFF. Written as DNA, the CDR3 is TGTGCCACCAGCAGAGTAAGGAATGAGCAGTTCTTC.

The rearrangement uses TRBV4-1 and TRBJ2-7; D possibly corresponds to TRBD1 (5 bases). Germline values: CDR1 MGHRA, CDR2 YSYEKL. Trimming left V 4 bases short and J 0 bases short, with 7 bases between. CDR3 length equals 13 residues. The CDR3 loop reads CASSLDNSYEQYF. The CDR3 DNA sequence: TGCGCCAGCAGCCTGGACAACTCCTACGAGCAGTACTTC.

This chain connects TRBV20-1 to TRBJ2-5; TRBD2 might be the D (6 bases). The CDR3 is made up of 16 amino acids. CDR1 and CDR2 from the germline V gene are DFQATT and SNEGSKA (reference sequence). V lost 3 bases to trimming and J lost 5 bases, with 22 bases between them. The CDR3 DNA follows: TGCAGTGCTAGGGCCTATGGGGGAGGCGGTCGGGAGACCCAGTACTTC. Translated, it gives CSARAYGGGGRETQYF.

The J gene is TRBJ2-2, the V gene TRBV18; 7 positions agree with TRBD1. The V and J ends lost 3 bases and 3 bases, in that order; junction bases with no gene match: 7. The germline V gene encodes CDR1 KGHSH and CDR2 LQKENI. The CDR3 consists of 16 residues. The DNA for the CDR3 is TGTGCCAGCTCACCCCCCGGGACAGCGGACACCGGGGAGCTGTTTTTT. It codes for CASSPPGTADTGELFF.

V usage is TRBV13 and J usage is TRBJ2-5; TRBD2 is a possible D gene (6 bases). Trimming took off 8 bases at V and 2 bases at J, with 12 bases between the two ends. Looked up from germline, CDR1 is PRHDT and CDR2 is FYEKMQ (reference sequence). The CDR3 is made up of 13 amino acids. CDR3 in amino acids: CASRWRGQETQYF. The CDR3 nucleotides are TGTGCCAGCCGCTGGCGGGGACAAGAGACCCAGTACTTC.